A selection of T cell receptor beta chains follows, all from one sample in a study of T-cell reconstitution after alpha-beta-depleted transplantation in children. One entry per CDR3 protein, called by TCRdb with MiXCR from the PCR reads. The sample lists 530,000 or so distinct CDR3 sequences; approximately 30% were seen once. This sample comprised PBMCs, obtained before TCRalphabeta/CD19-depleted stem cell transplant. These receptors were taken from a boy in the first two years of life with Wiskott-Aldrich syndrome, due to receive a stem cell transplant. Each CDR3 is given with its conserved first and last residue. Fields, in order: clone size, D gene, V gene, J gene, CDR3 protein, CDR3 DNA. The D gene is left open where the match is weak. Not every row has a clone size; where given, it reads once, few, many or a size class.

NA,NA,TRBV7-9,TRBJ2-1,CASSLVEGQFF,TGTGCCAGCAGCTTAGTGGAGGGGCAGTTCTTC
NA,NA,TRBV5-1,TRBJ1-1,CASSATGAEAFF,TGCGCCAGCAGCGCAACGGGGGCTGAAGCTTTCTTT
NA,TRBD1,TRBV29-1,TRBJ2-6,CSPCPKGTATFSGANVLTF,TGCAGCCCTTGCCCAAAGGGGACAGCGACTTTCTCTGGGGCCAACGTCCTGACTTTC
NA,TRBD1,TRBV5-1,TRBJ2-1,CASSFGQGANEQFF,TGCGCCAGCAGCTTTGGGCAGGGGGCAAATGAGCAGTTCTTC
NA,NA,TRBV20-1,TRBJ2-1,CSAMDFNSYNEQFF,TGCAGTGCTATGGACTTCAACTCCTACAATGAGCAGTTCTTC
few,TRBD2,TRBV6-5,TRBJ2-5,CASSYGLAGRETQYF,TGTGCCAGCAGTTACGGGCTAGCGGGAAGGGAGACCCAGTACTTC
NA,NA,TRBV6-1,TRBJ1-4,CASSTTAATNEKLFF,TGTGCCAGCAGTACCACAGCCGCAACTAATGAAAAACTGTTTTTT
NA,NA,TRBV29-1,TRBJ2-3,CSVGVGIDTQYF,TGCAGCGTTGGGGTCGGGATAGATACGCAGTATTTT
NA,NA,TRBV20-1,TRBJ1-3,CSARDPGTASGNTIYF,TGCAGTGCTAGAGATCCGGGGACCGCTTCTGGAAACACCATATATTTT
NA,NA,TRBV7-9,TRBJ2-3,CASSLETTADTQYF,TGTGCCAGCAGCTTAGAGACTACGGCAGATACGCAGTATTTT
many,NA,TRBV12-3/TRBV12-4,TRBJ1-5,CASSFSVRGVSQPQHF,TGTGCCAGCAGTTTCTCCGTGAGGGGTGTCAGTCAGCCCCAGCATTTT
few,TRBD1,TRBV5-1,TRBJ1-2,CASSLLTGGGGYTF,TGCGCCAGCAGCTTGCTTACAGGGGGCGGCGGCTACACCTTC
NA,TRBD2,TRBV20-1,TRBJ2-7,CSARDGRLAGVTEQYF,TGCAGTGCTAGAGATGGCCGACTAGCGGGAGTAACCGAGCAGTACTTC
NA,NA,TRBV5-1,TRBJ2-5,CASKSPGTGSQETQYF,TGCGCCAGCAAGTCCCCCGGGACGGGTTCTCAAGAGACCCAGTACTTC
NA,NA,TRBV7-9,TRBJ2-7,CASSLASGHYEQYF,TGTGCCAGCAGCTTAGCCTCCGGGCACTACGAGCAGTACTTC
NA,TRBD2,TRBV19,TRBJ2-7,CASSMRLAGGGYEQYF,TGTGCCAGTAGTATGCGGCTAGCGGGAGGGGGCTACGAGCAGTACTTC
few,NA,TRBV5-1,TRBJ2-7,CASSGEIGEQYF,TGCGCCAGCAGCGGGGAAATAGGCGAGCAGTACTTC
once,NA,TRBV7-2,TRBJ2-1,CASSQKGSTYNEQFF,TGTGCCAGCAGCCAGAAAGGCTCCACCTACAATGAGCAGTTCTTC
NA,NA,TRBV19,TRBJ1-2,CASSPPGPYGYTF,TGTGCCAGTAGTCCCCCTGGGCCCTATGGCTACACCTTC
few,NA,TRBV5-1,TRBJ1-6,CASSYGGSDNSPLHF,TGCGCCAGCAGCTACGGGGGATCCGATAATTCACCCCTCCACTTT
NA,NA,TRBV5-1,TRBJ1-1,CASSQGDTEAFF,TGCGCCAGCAGCCAAGGGGACACTGAAGCTTTCTTT
NA,NA,TRBV5-1,TRBJ2-3,CASSIHSRAGDTQYF,TGCGCCAGCAGCATCCACTCCCGCGCGGGAGATACGCAGTATTTT
few,NA,TRBV2,TRBJ2-1,CASSEGLLYNEQFF,TGTGCCAGCAGTGAGGGACTCCTTTACAATGAGCAGTTCTTC
NA,NA,TRBV29-1,TRBJ2-7,CSVSTGASSGSYEQYF,TGCAGCGTCTCGACAGGGGCGAGTAGCGGGAGCTACGAGCAGTACTTC
few,TRBD2,TRBV4-2,TRBJ2-7,CASSPGLAGGRPYEQYF,TGTGCCAGCAGCCCGGGACTAGCGGGAGGGCGCCCCTACGAGCAGTACTTC
many,NA,TRBV2,TRBJ2-3,CASSEWRENFDTQYF,TGTGCCAGCAGTGAGTGGCGGGAAAACTTTGATACGCAGTATTTT
NA,TRBD2,TRBV27,TRBJ2-1,CASSSEGSGAWGEQFF,TGTGCCAGCAGTTCCGAGGGTAGCGGGGCGTGGGGTGAGCAGTTCTTC
NA,NA,TRBV6-1,TRBJ2-1,CASSEWAGRRRFF,TGTGCCAGCAGTGAATGGGCAGGGCGTCGACGGTTCTTC
few,NA,TRBV10-3,TRBJ2-6,CATIEAGGGSGANVLTF,TGTGCCACGATCGAGGCAGGTGGGGGCTCTGGGGCCAACGTCCTGACTTTC
NA,TRBD1,TRBV28,TRBJ2-7,CASRQGVNEQYF,TGTGCCAGTCGACAGGGGGTTAACGAGCAGTACTTC
few,TRBD2,TRBV5-1,TRBJ2-1,CASSLAGGEFF,TGCGCCAGCAGCTTAGCGGGAGGGGAGTTCTTC
NA,NA,TRBV7-2,TRBJ2-2,CASSRGTLNTGELFF,TGTGCCAGCAGCCGCGGGACTTTGAACACCGGGGAGCTGTTTTTT
few,TRBD1,TRBV7-2,TRBJ2-7,CASSDRGSSYEQYF,TGTGCCAGCAGTGACAGGGGGAGCTCCTACGAGCAGTACTTC
few,TRBD2,TRBV28,TRBJ2-7,CASSLLAVLGEQYF,TGTGCCAGCAGTTTACTAGCGGTCTTAGGGGAGCAGTACTTC
NA,NA,TRBV10-3,TRBJ2-2,CPISERPLTGELFF,TGTCCCATCAGTGAGCGACCACTCACCGGGGAGCTGTTTTTT
few,TRBD2,TRBV5-1,TRBJ2-2,CASSLGGLAGFTGELFF,TGCGCCAGCAGCTTGGGAGGCCTAGCGGGGTTCACCGGGGAGCTGTTTTTT
NA,NA,TRBV3-1,TRBJ2-1,CASSPGGGFYNEQFF,TGTGCCAGCAGCCCCGGGGGCGGGTTCTACAATGAGCAGTTCTTC
NA,TRBD2,TRBV10-3,TRBJ2-1,CATHATSGREDEQFF,TGTGCCACCCACGCTACTAGCGGGAGAGAAGATGAGCAGTTCTTC
NA,TRBD1,TRBV28,TRBJ2-7,CASSYDRGHSYEQYF,TGTGCCAGCAGTTACGACAGGGGACACTCCTACGAGCAGTACTTC
NA,NA,TRBV12-3/TRBV12-4,TRBJ2-1,CASSRPSYEQFF,TGTGCCAGCAGTCGTCCTAGCTATGAGCAGTTCTTC
NA,TRBD2,TRBV5-1,TRBJ2-1,CASSSTPERGAYNEQFF,TGCGCCAGCAGCTCGACCCCCGAGCGGGGAGCCTACAATGAGCAGTTCTTC
NA,TRBD2,TRBV5-1,TRBJ2-5,CASIFGTSGMYQETQYF,TGCGCCAGCATCTTCGGGACTAGCGGGATGTACCAAGAGACCCAGTACTTC
NA,NA,TRBV7-2,TRBJ2-1,CASSLSSRLEQFF,TGTGCCAGCAGCTTGTCCTCGCGGTTGGAGCAGTTCTTC
NA,NA,TRBV6-4,TRBJ2-1,CASQGEQFF,TGTGCCAGTCAGGGGGAGCAGTTCTTC
few,TRBD1,TRBV19,TRBJ2-7,CASRGHGTGSYEQYF,TGTGCCAGCCGCGGGCACGGGACAGGGTCCTACGAGCAGTACTTC
NA,TRBD2,TRBV20-1,TRBJ2-5,CSALAGEYF,TGCAGTGCTCTAGCGGGGGAGTACTTC
few,NA,TRBV15,TRBJ2-3,CATSRDQPEGTDTQYF,TGTGCCACCAGCAGAGATCAGCCCGAGGGCACAGATACGCAGTATTTT